This is a list of T cell receptor beta chains from one sample in a study of Ad26.COV2.S vaccination and SARS-CoV-2 variants. The repertoire was sequenced with immunoSEQ multiplex PCR; TCRdb's copy has only in-frame clones and lacks some. The sample has about 500,000 clones, nearly 90% seen once. Sequenced material: peripheral blood, taken in a trial of Ad26.COV2.S vaccine versus placebo. The receptors were gathered from a person aged 18 to 65 who received the Ad26.COV2.S COVID-19 vaccine or a placebo. CDR3s include the opening cysteine and the closing phenylalanine or tryptophan. D genes are given only for firm matches. A row's size may be missing; if present it is once, few, many or a size class.

TRBV5-8	TRBD1	TRBJ1-6	NA	TGTGCCAGCGACCCTTTGGGACAGGGAAATTCACCCCTCCACTTT	CASDPLGQGNSPLHF
TRBV2	NA	TRBJ2-1	NA	TGTGCCAGCAGTGGGATAGGGGGAGGCAATGAGCAGTTCTTC	CASSGIGGGNEQFF
TRBV30	TRBD1	TRBJ2-7	NA	TGTGCCTGGAGTCGGGACAGGGGGAATCCGGTCGGCGAGCAGTACTTC	CAWSRDRGNPVGEQYF
TRBV25-1	TRBD1	TRBJ1-2	once	TGTGCCAGCAGTGCCTGGACAGGGGGTAACTATGGCTACACCTTC	CASSAWTGGNYGYTF
TRBV7-9	TRBD1	TRBJ2-7	NA	TGTGCCAGCAGCTTAGCTCAGGGGGCCCTAACCTACGAGCAGTACTTC	CASSLAQGALTYEQYF
TRBV6-6	NA	TRBJ1-5	NA	TGTGCCAGCAGTCCTTCCTCCTCCGTTTATAGCAATCAGCCCCAGCATTTT	CASSPSSSVYSNQPQHF
TRBV5-4	NA	TRBJ2-3	NA	TGTGCCAGCAGCTTGGGGTCGCGGATCAGCACAGATACGCAGTATTTT	CASSLGSRISTDTQYF
TRBV12-2	NA	TRBJ1-1	NA	TGTGCAAGTCGCTTAGACCCCGGACAGGATACCGTACTCATGAACACTGAAGCTTTCTTT	CASRLDPGQDTVLMNTEAFF
TRBV5-5	NA	TRBJ2-7	NA	TGTGCCAGCAGCTTAGGACGGTACGAGCAGTACTTC	CASSLGRYEQYF
TRBV19	TRBD2	TRBJ2-1	NA	TGTGCCAGTAGTACCAGCGGGGGGGCCGGCAATGAGCAGTTCTTC	CASSTSGGAGNEQFF
TRBV25-1	NA	TRBJ1-1	NA	TGTGCCAGCAGTAAGGGGTACGAAGCTTTCTTT	CASSKGYEAFF
TRBV24-1	NA	TRBJ1-6	few	TGTGCCACCAGTGTGGGCGGCTCCTATAATTCACCCCTCCACTTT	CATSVGGSYNSPLHF
TRBV2	NA	TRBJ2-7	few	TGTGCCCACAACCCCCAAGGCGCAAAGGACGAGCAGTACTTC	CAHNPQGAKDEQYF
TRBV5-1	NA	TRBJ2-5	NA	TGCGCCAGCAGCTTGGGTGGGATGGGGGCTGCGGAGACCCAGTACTTC	CASSLGGMGAAETQYF
TRBV6-5	NA	TRBJ1-1	NA	TGTGCCAGCAGTCGGCCGTGGGAGAACACTGAAGCTTTCTTT	CASSRPWENTEAFF
TRBV12-3/TRBV12-4	NA	TRBJ1-5	NA	TGTGCCAGCAGTTTAATGGGGGATCAGCCCCAGCATTTT	CASSLMGDQPQHF
TRBV5-1	TRBD1	TRBJ1-2	NA	TGCGCCAGCAGCCCCCTGACAGGGGAAAATGGCTACACCTTC	CASSPLTGENGYTF
TRBV5-1	TRBD2	TRBJ2-1	NA	TGCGCCAGCAGCTTGGGCTTCGGGCTAGCGGGGGAGGGCAATGAGCAGTTCTTC	CASSLGFGLAGEGNEQFF
TRBV6-5	TRBD2	TRBJ2-1	NA	TGTGCCAGCAGTTACTCGGGACTAGCGGGGGGAAGAGAGCAGTTCTTC	CASSYSGLAGGREQFF
TRBV28	TRBD2	TRBJ2-7	NA	TGTGCCAGCAAGACGTCGGGCGCGCGGGGGTCATCCGGCGAGCAGTACTTC	CASKTSGARGSSGEQYF
TRBV6-5	NA	TRBJ1-2	NA	TGTGCCAGCAGTTACTCGGGCAAGAGCTATGGCTACACCTTC	CASSYSGKSYGYTF
TRBV4-1	TRBD2	TRBJ2-5	NA	TGCGCCAGCAGCCAAGGCTCGACTAGCGGGAGTTCAGAGACCCAGTACTTC	CASSQGSTSGSSETQYF
TRBV6-2/TRBV6-3	NA	TRBJ1-2	few	TGTGCCAGCAGTTACTCGAACTATGGCTACACCTTC	CASSYSNYGYTF
TRBV2	NA	TRBJ1-5	NA	TGTGCCAGCAGTGGACAGGTTGCTAGAAAGCATTTT	CASSGQVARKHF
TRBV28	NA	TRBJ1-3	few	TGTGCCAGCAGTTCCAGACAGTCTGGAAACACCATATATTTT	CASSSRQSGNTIYF
TRBV11-3	TRBD2	TRBJ2-1	NA	TGTGCCAGCAGCTTGGGCGGACTAGCGGGGAATGAGCAGTTCTTC	CASSLGGLAGNEQFF
TRBV29-1	TRBD1	TRBJ1-1	NA	TGCAGCGTTGATCAGGGGGGCACTGAAGCTTTCTTT	CSVDQGGTEAFF
TRBV5-1	NA	TRBJ2-1	NA	TGCGCCAGCAGCCTATGGTCCTACAATGAGCAGTTCTTC	CASSLWSYNEQFF
TRBV4-1	NA	TRBJ2-7	NA	TGCGCCAGCAGTCCCATCTTGGTCAAAGAAGGGTACGAGCAGTACTTC	CASSPILVKEGYEQYF
TRBV7-9	NA	TRBJ1-1	once	TGTGCCAGCAGCCCCCACAGGGAGGTGAACACTGAAGCTTTCTTT	CASSPHREVNTEAFF
TRBV18	NA	TRBJ2-7	NA	TGTGCCAGCTCACCACGGACAGCAGCCTACGAGCAGTACTTC	CASSPRTAAYEQYF
TRBV6-1	NA	TRBJ2-3	NA	TGTGCCAGCAGTGTTCTAGCTGGTCCCACTAGCACAGATACGCAGTATTTT	CASSVLAGPTSTDTQYF
TRBV7-3	NA	TRBJ2-5	NA	TGTGCCAGCAGCCCAGGGGGTCTAGCGGGTGAAGAGACCCAGTACTTC	CASSPGGLAGEETQYF
TRBV18	NA	TRBJ2-5	NA	TGTGCCAGCTCCCGGGCCCAAGAGACCCAGTACTTC	CASSRAQETQYF
TRBV7-6	NA	TRBJ2-3	NA	TGTGCCAGCAGCCGTAGGACAGTTACTAGCACAGATACGCAGTATTTT	CASSRRTVTSTDTQYF
TRBV27	TRBD2	TRBJ2-2	NA	TGTGCCAGCAGTTCTTGGCGGGAGGGGTACACCGGGGAGCTGTTTTTT	CASSSWREGYTGELFF
TRBV7-2	NA	TRBJ1-2	NA	TGTGCCAGCAGCTTAGCCGGGACTGACTATGGCTACACCTTC	CASSLAGTDYGYTF
TRBV7-8	NA	TRBJ2-1	NA	TGTGCCAGCAGTCAACCGGGACACCGAGGGTACAATGAGCAGTTCTTC	CASSQPGHRGYNEQFF
TRBV25-1	NA	TRBJ1-2	NA	TGTGCCAGCAGTGAATGGGTTGAGGGGGATCTCACCTTC	CASSEWVEGDLTF
TRBV29-1	NA	TRBJ1-1	NA	TGCAGCGCGAGAACATGGACTGAAGCTTTCTTT	CSARTWTEAFF
TRBV10-3	NA	TRBJ1-1	NA	TGTGCCATCAGGGGCGGAGATACGAACACTGAAGCTTTCTTT	CAIRGGDTNTEAFF
TRBV2	TRBD1	TRBJ1-1	NA	TGTGCCAGCAGAGGACAGGCGGGCACTGAAGCTTTCTTT	CASRGQAGTEAFF
TRBV19	TRBD1	TRBJ1-5	NA	TGTGCCAGTAGTATGGGGGGACAGACAAATCAGCCCCAGCATTTT	CASSMGGQTNQPQHF
TRBV27	NA	TRBJ1-2	NA	TGTGCCAGCAGTTTTGGCGCCGGAACTAACTATGGCTACACCTTC	CASSFGAGTNYGYTF
TRBV2	NA	TRBJ1-5	NA	TGTGCCAGCAGTGGGTATAACAGGGCGAATCAGCCCCAGCATTTT	CASSGYNRANQPQHF
TRBV5-4	NA	TRBJ2-7	NA	TGTGCCAGCAGCTTAGGCACTAGTCACGAGCAGTACTTC	CASSLGTSHEQYF